This record looks at one TCR beta chain sequence and its context. These data are taken from a study of blood T cell repertoires in COVID-19. Study information: Italy, Spain and the United States were the sources of the convalescent and acute COVID-19 samples. T cells, B-cell-depleted T cells, or PBMCs supplied cDNA or gDNA.

In the source study's methods: By means of reference gene primer amplification, nucleated cell counts were estimated. Sequencing was performed with immunoSEQ multiplex PCR; in TCRdb, only in-frame clones are kept and a portion is missing. The D gene and trimming were derived from the DNA, and the V and J assignments and clone size from that table. The sample holds about 240,000 clones; roughly 80% are singletons and the top ten take roughly 9.6%. The sequence came from an elderly woman with acute or convalescent COVID-19. Sequencing was performed on peripheral blood.

The CDR3 DNA is TGTGCCAGCAGCTTAAGGGGAGGTGTTAGCACAGATACGCAGTATTTT. This sequence encodes CASSLRGGVSTDTQYF. The chain couples TRBV7-9 to TRBJ2-3; possible D gene TRBD2, 6 bases. The ends were cut back, 2 bases at V and 0 bases at J, with 12 bases in the middle. CDR3 length: 16 residues. The germline V gene has CDR1 SEHNR and CDR2 FQNEAQ (reference sequence).